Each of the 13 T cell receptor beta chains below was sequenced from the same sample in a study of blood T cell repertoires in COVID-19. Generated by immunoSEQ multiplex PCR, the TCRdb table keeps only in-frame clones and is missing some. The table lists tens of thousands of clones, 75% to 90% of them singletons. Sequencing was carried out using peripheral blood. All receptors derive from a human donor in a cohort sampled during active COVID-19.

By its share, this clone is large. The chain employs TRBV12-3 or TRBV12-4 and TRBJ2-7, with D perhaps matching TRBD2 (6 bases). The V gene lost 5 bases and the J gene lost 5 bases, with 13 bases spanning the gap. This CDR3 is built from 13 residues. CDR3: CASSPGTPHEQYF. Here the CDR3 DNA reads TGTGCCAGCAGTCCGGGGACTCCCCACGAGCAGTACTTC.

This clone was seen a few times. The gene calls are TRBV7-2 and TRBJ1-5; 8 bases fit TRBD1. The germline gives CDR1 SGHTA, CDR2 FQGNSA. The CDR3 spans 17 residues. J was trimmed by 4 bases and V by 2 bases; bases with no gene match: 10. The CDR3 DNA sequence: TGTGCCAGCAGCTTAACGGCGGGACAGGAAGGGAATCAGCCCCAGCATTTT. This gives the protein CASSLTAGQEGNQPQHF.

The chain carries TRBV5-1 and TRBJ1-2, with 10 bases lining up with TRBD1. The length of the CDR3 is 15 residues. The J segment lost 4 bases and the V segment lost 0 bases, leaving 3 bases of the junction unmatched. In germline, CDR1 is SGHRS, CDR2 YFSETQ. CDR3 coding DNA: TGCGCCAGCAGCTTGGTTGGGGACAGGGGCTATGGCTACACCTTC. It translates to CASSLVGDRGYGYTF.

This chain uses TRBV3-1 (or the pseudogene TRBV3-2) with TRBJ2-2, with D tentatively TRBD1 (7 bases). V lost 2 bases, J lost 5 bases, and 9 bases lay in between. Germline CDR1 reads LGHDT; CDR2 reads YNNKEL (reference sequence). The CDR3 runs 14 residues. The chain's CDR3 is CASSQQGGTGELFF. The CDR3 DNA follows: TGTGCCAGCAGCCAACAGGGGGGTACCGGGGAGCTGTTTTTT.

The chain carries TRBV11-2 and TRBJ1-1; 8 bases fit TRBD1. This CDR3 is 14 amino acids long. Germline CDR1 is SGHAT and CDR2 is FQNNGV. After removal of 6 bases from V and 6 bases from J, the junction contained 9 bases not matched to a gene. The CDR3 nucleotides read TGTGCCAGCAGGGTGGACAGGGCAAACCCTGAAGCTTTCTTT. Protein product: CASRVDRANPEAFF.

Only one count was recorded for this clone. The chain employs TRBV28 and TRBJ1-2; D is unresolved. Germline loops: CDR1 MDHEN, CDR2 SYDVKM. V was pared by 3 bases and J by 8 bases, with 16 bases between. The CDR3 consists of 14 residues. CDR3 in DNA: TGTGCCAGCAGTTTGGGATCCGAACCGGGGGGCTACACCTTC. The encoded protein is CASSLGSEPGGYTF.

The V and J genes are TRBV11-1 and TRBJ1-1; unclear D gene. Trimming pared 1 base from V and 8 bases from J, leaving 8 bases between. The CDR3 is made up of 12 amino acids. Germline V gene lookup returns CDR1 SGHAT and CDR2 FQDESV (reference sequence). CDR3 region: CASSLGPGEAFF. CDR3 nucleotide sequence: TGTGCCAGCAGCTTAGGCCCGGGAGAAGCTTTCTTT.

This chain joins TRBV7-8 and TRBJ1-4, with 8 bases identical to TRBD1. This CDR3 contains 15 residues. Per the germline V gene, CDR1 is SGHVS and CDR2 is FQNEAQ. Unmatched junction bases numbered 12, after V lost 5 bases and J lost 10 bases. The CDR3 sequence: CASSPLRTGNGKLFF. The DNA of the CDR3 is TGTGCCAGCAGCCCACTACGGACAGGGAACGGAAAACTGTTTTTT.

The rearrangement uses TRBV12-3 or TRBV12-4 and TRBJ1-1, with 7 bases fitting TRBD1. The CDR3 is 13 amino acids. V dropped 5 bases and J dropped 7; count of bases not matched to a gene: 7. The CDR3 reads CASSLTGTGEAFF. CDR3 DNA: TGTGCCAGCAGTCTGACAGGGACGGGTGAAGCTTTCTTT.

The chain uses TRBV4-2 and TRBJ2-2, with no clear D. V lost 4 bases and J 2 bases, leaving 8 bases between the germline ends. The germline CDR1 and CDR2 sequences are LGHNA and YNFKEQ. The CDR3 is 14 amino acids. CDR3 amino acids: CASSLSTNTGELFF. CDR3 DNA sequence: TGTGCCAGCAGCCTGTCGACAAACACCGGGGAGCTGTTTTTT.

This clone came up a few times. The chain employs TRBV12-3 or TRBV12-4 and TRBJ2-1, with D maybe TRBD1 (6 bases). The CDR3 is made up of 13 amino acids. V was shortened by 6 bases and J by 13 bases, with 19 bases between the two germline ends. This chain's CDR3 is CASRRGSLGEQFF. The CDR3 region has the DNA TGTGCCAGCAGGAGGGGGTCCTTGGGGGAACAGTTCTTC.

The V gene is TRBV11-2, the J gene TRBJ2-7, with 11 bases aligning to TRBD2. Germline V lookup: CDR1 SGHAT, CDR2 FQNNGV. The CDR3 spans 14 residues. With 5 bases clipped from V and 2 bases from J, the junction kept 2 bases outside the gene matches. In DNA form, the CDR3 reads TGTGCCAGCAGCCTAGCGGGGGGTACCTACGAGCAGTACTTC. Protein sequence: CASSLAGGTYEQYF.

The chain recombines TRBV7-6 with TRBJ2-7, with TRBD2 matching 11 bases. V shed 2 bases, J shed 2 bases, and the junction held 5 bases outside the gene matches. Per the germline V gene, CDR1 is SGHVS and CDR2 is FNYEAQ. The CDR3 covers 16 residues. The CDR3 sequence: CASSLYTSGSPYEQYF. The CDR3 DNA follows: TGTGCCAGCAGCTTATATACTAGCGGGAGTCCCTACGAGCAGTACTTC.